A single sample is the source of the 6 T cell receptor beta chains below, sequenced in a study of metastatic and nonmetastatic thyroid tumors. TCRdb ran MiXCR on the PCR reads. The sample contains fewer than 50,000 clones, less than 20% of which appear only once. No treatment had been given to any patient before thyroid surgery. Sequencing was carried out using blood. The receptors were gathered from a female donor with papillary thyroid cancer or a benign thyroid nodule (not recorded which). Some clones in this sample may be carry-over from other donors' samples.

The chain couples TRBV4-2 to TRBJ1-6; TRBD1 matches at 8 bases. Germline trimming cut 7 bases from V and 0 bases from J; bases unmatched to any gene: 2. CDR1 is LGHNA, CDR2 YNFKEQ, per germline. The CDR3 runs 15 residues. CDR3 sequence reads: CASKTGGSYNSPLHF. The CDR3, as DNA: TGTGCCAGCAAAACAGGGGGCTCCTATAATTCACCCCTCCACTTT.

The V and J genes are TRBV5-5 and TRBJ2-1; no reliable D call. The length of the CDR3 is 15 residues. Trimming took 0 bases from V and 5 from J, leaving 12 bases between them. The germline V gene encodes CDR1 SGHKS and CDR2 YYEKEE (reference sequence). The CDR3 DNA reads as TGTGCCAGCAGCTTGGCTGGGGTTCCGCACAATGAGCAGTTCTTC. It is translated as CASSLAGVPHNEQFF.

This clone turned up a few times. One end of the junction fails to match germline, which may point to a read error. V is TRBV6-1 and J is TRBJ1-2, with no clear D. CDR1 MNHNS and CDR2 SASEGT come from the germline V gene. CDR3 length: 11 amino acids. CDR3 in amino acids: CASREGEMHTF. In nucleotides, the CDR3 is TGTGCCAGCAGAGAAGGCGAGATGCACACCTTC.

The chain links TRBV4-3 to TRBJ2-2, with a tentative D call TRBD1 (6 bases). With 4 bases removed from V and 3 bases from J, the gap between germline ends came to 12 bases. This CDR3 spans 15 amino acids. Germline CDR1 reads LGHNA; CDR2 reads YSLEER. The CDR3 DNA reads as TGCGCCAGCAGCCGAGGGACACCAGACACCGGGGAGCTGTTTTTT. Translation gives CASSRGTPDTGELFF.

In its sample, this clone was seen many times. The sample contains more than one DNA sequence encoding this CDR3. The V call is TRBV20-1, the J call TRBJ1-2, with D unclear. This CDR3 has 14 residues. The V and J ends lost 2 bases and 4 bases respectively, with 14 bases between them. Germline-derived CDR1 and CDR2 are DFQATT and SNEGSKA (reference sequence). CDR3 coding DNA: TGCAGTGCTAGAATCTCAGGAAAAGCCTATGGCTACACCTTC. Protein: CSARISGKAYGYTF.

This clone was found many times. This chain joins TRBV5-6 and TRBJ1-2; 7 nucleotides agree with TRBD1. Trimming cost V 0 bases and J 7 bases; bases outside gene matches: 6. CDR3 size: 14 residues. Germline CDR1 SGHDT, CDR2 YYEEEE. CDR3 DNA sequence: TGTGCCAGCAGCTTGGAACAGGGGTTCGGTGGCTACACCTTC. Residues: CASSLEQGFGGYTF.